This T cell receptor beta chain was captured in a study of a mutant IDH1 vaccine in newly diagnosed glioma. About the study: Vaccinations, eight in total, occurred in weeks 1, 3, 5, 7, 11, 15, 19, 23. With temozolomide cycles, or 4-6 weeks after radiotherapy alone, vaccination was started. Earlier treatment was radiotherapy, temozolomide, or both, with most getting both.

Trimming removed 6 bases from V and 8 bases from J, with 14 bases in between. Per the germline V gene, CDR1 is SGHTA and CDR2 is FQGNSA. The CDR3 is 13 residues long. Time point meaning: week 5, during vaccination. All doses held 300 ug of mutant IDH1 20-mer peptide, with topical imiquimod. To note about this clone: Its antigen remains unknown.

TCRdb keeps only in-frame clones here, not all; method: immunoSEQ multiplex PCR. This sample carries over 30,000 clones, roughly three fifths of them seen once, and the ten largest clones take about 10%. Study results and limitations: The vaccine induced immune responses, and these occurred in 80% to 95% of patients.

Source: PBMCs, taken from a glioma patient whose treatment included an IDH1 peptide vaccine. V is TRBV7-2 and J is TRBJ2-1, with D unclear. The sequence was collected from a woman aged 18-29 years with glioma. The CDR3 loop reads CASRRPADHEQFF. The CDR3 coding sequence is TGTGCCAGCAGAAGGCCTGCCGATCATGAGCAGTTCTTC.